This entry concerns a single TCR beta chain. Its antigen is as yet unknown. This specimen comes from a study of brain T cells in children with intractable seizures. Study-wide results and limits: HCMV serostatus was not known, and viral specificity came from CDR3 similarity only. Absence of clones before surgery may stem from lower sequencing depth.

CDR3 length: 17 amino acids. The germline V gene encodes CDR1 SGHVS and CDR2 FQNEAQ. V trimming: 3 bases; J trimming: 5 bases; junction bases outside the gene matches: 8. This table comes from immunoSEQ multiplex PCR, and its TCRdb copy is limited to in-frame clones, with some not included. The profile covers around 100,000 clones, with 85% to 95% appearing a single time and around 4% taken by the ten largest. Surgery cases with the highest brain T cell transcript signatures were chosen for sequencing. At least one anti-epileptic drug was given before surgery. The clonotype was recovered from a boy less than two years old with hemimegalencephaly and intractable seizures. This specimen was peripheral blood, taken at surgery. The chain is built from TRBV7-8 and TRBJ2-5; TRBD2 matches 14 bases. The chain's CDR3 is CASSFGLAGGWLETQYF. The CDR3 nucleotides are TGTGCCAGCAGCTTCGGACTAGCGGGAGGATGGTTGGAGACCCAGTACTTC.